This entry describes one T cell receptor beta chain. The data derive from a study of control samples from healthy donors and cancer patients. Clones were sequenced by immunoSEQ multiplex PCR, and TCRdb holds only the in-frame ones, with some missing. Here the sample spans approximately 120,000 clones, around 86% being singletons. The length of the CDR3 is 13 residues. Germline V gene data show CDR1 as SEHNR and CDR2 as FQNEAQ (reference sequence). The V and J ends lost 1 base and 2 bases respectively, with 5 bases between them. The specimen sequenced was blood. The genes are TRBV7-9 and TRBJ2-5; D is uncertain. The clonotype originates from a man between 40 and 49 years old in good health. The CDR3 loop is CASSLGYQETQYF. In DNA form, the CDR3 reads TGTGCCAGCAGCTTAGGCTATCAAGAGACCCAGTACTTC.